These 5 T cell receptor beta chains share one sample of origin, sequenced in a study of blood T cell repertoires in COVID-19. Repertoires were generated with immunoSEQ multiplex PCR, while TCRdb's copy carries only in-frame clones and drops some. The sample includes tens of thousands of clones, around 80% of them seen just once. Sample: peripheral blood. All receptors derive from an elderly woman with acute or convalescent COVID-19.

The CDR3 bases are TGTGCCAGCAGCTCTGGACAGGGAGGGGAAAAACTGTTTTTT. This codes for CASSSGQGGEKLFF. The J gene is TRBJ1-4, the V gene TRBV7-8, with 8 bases identical to TRBD1. The CDR3 has 14 residues. Germline V lookup: CDR1 SGHVS, CDR2 FQNEAQ. J gave up 8 bases and V 4 bases, and 6 bases lay outside the gene matches.

This chain joins TRBV5-4 and TRBJ2-7; possibly TRBD1 for D (6 bases). The CDR3 contains 14 residues. Germline loops: CDR1 SGHNT, CDR2 YYREEE (reference sequence). V was clipped by 0 bases and J by 4 bases, with 11 bases between them. The DNA of the CDR3 is TGTGCCAGCAGCTTGGGGGGGCAGGGGTACGAGCAGTACTTC. Translating gives CASSLGGQGYEQYF.

The chain carries TRBV7-4 and TRBJ2-5, with D possibly being TRBD1 (5 bases). V gave up 6 bases and J gave up 5 bases, with 13 bases separating them. Germline assignment: CDR1 SGHVT and CDR2 SQSDAQ. This CDR3 is 13 amino acids long. DNA of the CDR3: TGTGCCAGCAGTTGTCAGGGTGGGGAGACCCAGTACTTC. Protein: CASSCQGGETQYF.

This sequence joins TRBV5-1 and TRBJ2-5; the match to TRBD2 covers 7 bases. V gave up 2 bases and J gave up 2 bases; unmatched junction bases: 6. This CDR3 has 15 residues. Germline values: CDR1 SGHRS, CDR2 YFSETQ. CDR3 DNA: TGCGCCAGCAGCTTTGGGCCTAGCGGTCAAGAGACCCAGTACTTC. It translates to CASSFGPSGQETQYF.

The chain links TRBV6-1 to TRBJ1-1; D is possibly TRBD1 (5 bases). The ends were cut back, 4 bases at V and 1 base at J, with 16 bases in the middle. This CDR3 comprises 16 residues. Per the germline V gene, CDR1 is MNHNS and CDR2 is SASEGT. The DNA of the CDR3 is TGTGCCAGCAGTGCGCGGGACGGAAGTCGGAACACTGAAGCTTTCTTT. It encodes CASSARDGSRNTEAFF.